A single sample gave rise to the 25 T cell receptor beta chains below, sequenced in a study of blood T cell repertoires in COVID-19. TCRdb keeps only in-frame clones here, not all; method: immunoSEQ multiplex PCR. The sample records under 110,000 clones, 90% to 95% being singletons. Sequencing was done on a sample of peripheral blood. Receptor source: a man aged 45 to 65 with acute or convalescent COVID-19.

V gene TRBV5-6 combines with J gene TRBJ2-5; the match to TRBD1 covers 9 bases. From germline, CDR1 is SGHDT and CDR2 YYEEEE. V dropped 4 bases and J dropped 4; count of bases not matched to a gene: 14. The CDR3 runs to 17 residues. The CDR3 reads CASSRRPGTGIGETQYF. In DNA, the CDR3 is TGTGCCAGCAGCCGACGGCCCGGGACAGGGATTGGAGAGACCCAGTACTTC.

The rearrangement links TRBV9 to TRBJ1-1; tentatively, D is TRBD1 (5 bases). The CDR3 length is 14 residues. The germline V gene encodes CDR1 SGDLS and CDR2 YYNGEE. V lost 0 bases and J 3 bases, leaving 9 bases between the germline ends. The CDR3 DNA reads as TGTGCCAGCAGCGTAGCTGGGGCGGACACTGAAGCTTTCTTT. Residues: CASSVAGADTEAFF.

This rearrangement joins TRBV7-2 to TRBJ1-6; the D gene is possibly TRBD1 (5 bases). Germline V gene data show CDR1 as SGHTA and CDR2 as FQGNSA. The CDR3 spans 15 residues. The ends were cut back, 5 bases at V and 9 bases at J, with 17 bases in the middle. As DNA, the CDR3 is TGTGCCAGCAGCACCGTTTGGGGCCAGGGTTCACCCCTCCACTTT. Translating it yields CASSTVWGQGSPLHF. Using reference TRBV7-2 and TRBJ1-6 for the parts outside the CDR3, the full variable domain is GAGVSQSPSNKVTEKGKDVELRCDPISGHTALYWYRQSLGQGLEFLIYFQGNSAPDKSGLPSDRFSAERTGGSVSTLTIQRTQQEDSAVYLCASSTVWGQGSPLHFGNGTRLTVT.

The CDR3 coding sequence is TGTGCCAGCAGTGACGGCGGGGGCAACACAGATACGCAGTATTTT. Encoded protein: CASSDGGGNTDTQYF. The V and J genes are TRBV6-4 and TRBJ2-3; weak D call: TRBD2 (7 bases). This CDR3 has 15 amino acids. V gave up 2 bases and J gave up 2 bases, with 11 bases separating them. Germline V CDR1 and CDR2: MRHNA, SNTAGT.

This clone was detected a few times. The genes are TRBV10-3 and TRBJ2-5, with TRBD1 matching 8 bases. From germline, CDR1 is ENHRY and CDR2 SYGVKD. The length of the CDR3 is 14 residues. J was trimmed by 2 bases and V by 4 bases; bases with no gene match: 3. The CDR3 spells CAISAGGPQETQYF. DNA of the CDR3: TGTGCCATCAGTGCAGGGGGCCCACAAGAGACCCAGTACTTC.

The chain is built from TRBV6-6 and TRBJ2-1; TRBD1 matches 7 bases. CDR1 MNHNY and CDR2 SVGAGI come from the germline V gene (reference sequence). CDR3 length equals 16 residues. After removal of 6 bases from V and 0 bases from J, the junction contained 8 bases not matched to a gene. CDR3 DNA sequence: TGTGCCAGCAGCCGAGGACAGGAGAGCTCCTACAATGAGCAGTTCTTC. Protein product: CASSRGQESSYNEQFF.

The rearrangement uses TRBV7-9 and TRBJ2-1, with 7 positions matching TRBD1. Germline V lookup: CDR1 SEHNR, CDR2 FQNEAQ (reference sequence). The V gene end was trimmed by 7 bases and the J gene end by 8 bases; junction bases not matched to a gene: 8. CDR3 length: 13 residues. The CDR3 DNA reads TGTGCCAGCACCGACAGGGATTCGGATGAGCAGTTCTTC. This encodes CASTDRDSDEQFF.

This clone was picked up one time. The chain's CDR3 is CASSPKGHQGGEKLFF. The DNA of the CDR3 is TGTGCCAGCAGCCCGAAAGGACATCAGGGCGGCGAAAAACTGTTTTTT. V is TRBV5-8 and J is TRBJ1-4; D perhaps matches TRBD1 (5 bases). The germline V gene has CDR1 SGHTS and CDR2 YDEGEE. Trimming left V 4 bases short and J 8 bases short, with 21 bases between. This CDR3 has 16 residues.

This rearrangement joins TRBV12-3 or TRBV12-4 to TRBJ1-5, with a tentative D call TRBD1 (6 bases). This CDR3 is 13 amino acids long. With 6 bases removed from V and 6 bases from J, the gap between germline ends came to 12 bases. The CDR3 here is CASREGGAQPQHF. The CDR3, as DNA: TGTGCCAGCAGGGAAGGGGGGGCTCAGCCCCAGCATTTT.

The J gene is TRBJ2-7, the V gene TRBV5-1; D possibly corresponds to TRBD1 (6 bases). V was clipped by 4 bases and J by 2 bases, with 13 bases between them. This CDR3 region has 14 residues. Germline-derived CDR1 and CDR2 are SGHRS and YFSETQ. CDR3 DNA: TGCGCCAGCAGCCACTCGACAGGAACCTACGAGCAGTACTTC. As protein: CASSHSTGTYEQYF. Variable domain in full (rest from reference TRBV5-1 and TRBJ2-7): KAGVTQTPRYLIKTRGQQVTLSCSPISGHRSVSWYQQTPGQGLQFLFEYFSETQRNKGNFPGRFSGRQFSNSRSEMNVSTLELGDSALYLCASSHSTGTYEQYFGPGTRLTVT.

The gene calls are TRBV4-2 and TRBJ1-6, with 9 bases that match TRBD1. Trimming removed 2 bases from V and 10 bases from J; junction bases left unmatched: 6. This CDR3 spans 15 amino acids. Germline V CDR1 and CDR2: LGHNA, YNFKEQ. CDR3 loop: CASSQSRTGDSPLHF. For the CDR3, the DNA is TGTGCCAGCAGCCAATCAAGGACAGGGGACTCACCCCTCCACTTT.

The V and J genes are TRBV5-1 and TRBJ2-7, with 12 nucleotides matching TRBD1. V trimming: 3 bases; J trimming: 5 bases; junction bases outside the gene matches: 6. CDR3 length: 15 amino acids. Per the germline V gene, CDR1 is SGHRS and CDR2 is YFSETQ. The chain's CDR3 is CASSSKGQGADEQYF. The DNA for the CDR3 is TGCGCCAGCAGCTCTAAGGGACAGGGGGCCGACGAGCAGTACTTC.

The count of this clone is one. One end of the junction does not line up with germline, which may come from a read error. The chain links TRBV6-1 to TRBJ2-5; weak D call: TRBD1 (5 bases). CDR1 is MNHNS and CDR2 is SASEGT in the germline V gene. The CDR3 covers 13 residues. CDR3 nucleotide sequence: TGTGCCAGCCGTGAAGGGGCAGGAGAGACCCAGTACTTC. Translated, it gives CASREGAGETQYF.

This chain joins TRBV28 and TRBJ1-6; D ambiguous. The CDR3 has 12 residues. Trimming shortened V by 4 bases and J by 6 bases, and 4 bases separated the two germline ends. In germline, CDR1 is MDHEN, CDR2 SYDVKM. CDR3 region: CASSYRNSPLHF. CDR3 DNA: TGTGCCAGCAGTTATCGTAATTCACCCCTCCACTTT.

The chain recombines TRBV13 with TRBJ1-2; D unclear. Per the germline V gene, CDR1 is PRHDT and CDR2 is FYEKMQ (reference sequence). Deletions cut 0 bases from V and 6 bases from J, with 8 bases between. The CDR3 is 13 residues long. CDR3 sequence reads: CASSLGPRDGYTF. The CDR3 bases are TGTGCCAGCAGCTTAGGGCCCCGGGATGGCTACACCTTC.

The J gene is TRBJ2-3, the V gene TRBV19; D possibly corresponds to TRBD2 (5 bases). The CDR3 covers 14 residues. Per germline, CDR1 LNHDA and CDR2 SQIVND (reference sequence). Trimming cost V 5 bases and J 4 bases, with 13 bases left between them. The CDR3 sequence is CASSGLAPSDTQYF. In nucleotides, the CDR3 is TGTGCCAGTAGTGGGCTAGCCCCCTCAGATACGCAGTATTTT.

This clone was found once. The rearrangement uses TRBV12-3 or TRBV12-4 and TRBJ1-6; no definite D call. CDR3 length: 12 amino acids. V lost 5 bases, J lost 7 bases, and 6 bases lay in between. The CDR3 DNA follows: TGTGCCAGCAGTCGTGAGAATTCACCCCTCCACTTT. Translating gives CASSRENSPLHF.

The chain carries TRBV5-5 and TRBJ2-5; 9 bases match TRBD1. The ends lost 4 bases at V and 4 bases at J; junction bases unmatched: 8. Germline V gene lookup returns CDR1 SGHKS and CDR2 YYEKEE (reference sequence). This CDR3 region has 15 residues. The DNA of the CDR3 is TGTGCCAGCAGCGCACAACAGGGGGCGGGAGAGACCCAGTACTTC. It translates to CASSAQQGAGETQYF.

This sequence joins TRBV6-6 and TRBJ1-6; D is unresolved. Trimming removed 0 bases from V and 5 bases from J, with 8 bases in between. The CDR3 contains 15 residues. CDR1 and CDR2 from the germline V gene are MNHNY and SVGAGI (reference sequence). CDR3 region: CASSYSAQDNSPLHF. For the CDR3, the DNA is TGTGCCAGCAGTTACTCTGCGCAAGATAATTCACCCCTCCACTTT.

This clone was seen only once. The chain is built from TRBV19 and TRBJ1-5; D is ambiguous. Per germline, CDR1 LNHDA and CDR2 SQIVND (reference sequence). The CDR3 is 15 amino acids. The V end lost 5 bases, the J end lost 0 bases, and 11 bases lay between the germline ends. The CDR3, as DNA: TGTGCCAGTAGTGGGTGGGCAGCTAGCAATCAGCCCCAGCATTTT. Translated: CASSGWAASNQPQHF.

The chain carries TRBV6-5 and TRBJ1-2; 9 nucleotides line up with TRBD1. J was trimmed by 2 bases and V by 6 bases; bases with no gene match: 4. The germline V gene encodes CDR1 MNHEY and CDR2 SVGAGI. The CDR3 is 14 amino acids. The CDR3 loop reads CASRTGGENYGYTF. The CDR3 region has the DNA TGTGCCAGCAGGACAGGGGGAGAAAACTATGGCTACACCTTC.

This clone was seen only a few times. The chain's CDR3 is CASQAPSYEQYF. DNA for the CDR3: TGCGCCAGCCAAGCCCCCTCTTACGAGCAGTACTTC. The chain carries TRBV10-2 and TRBJ2-7; D gene unclear. Between the trimmed V and J ends, which lost 8 bases and 4 bases, there was a span of 12 bases. Germline CDR1 WSHSY, CDR2 SAAADI. The CDR3 runs 12 residues.

The V and J genes are TRBV11-3 and TRBJ2-1, with 8 bases identical to TRBD1. V shed 0 bases and J 6 bases; nucleotides not matched to a gene: 10. Germline V gives CDR1 SGHNT, CDR2 YENEEA. This CDR3 is 17 amino acids long. As DNA, the CDR3 is TGTGCCAGCAGCTTAGATGGCGGACAGGGACTGAGCAATGAGCAGTTCTTC. It codes for CASSLDGGQGLSNEQFF.

The chain recombines TRBV19 with TRBJ1-5, with 9 positions matching TRBD1. This CDR3 has 15 amino acids. Germline lookup yields CDR1 LNHDA and CDR2 SQIVND (reference sequence). The V segment lost 6 bases and the J segment 7 bases; nucleotides outside the gene matches: 10. This CDR3 is CASRATGGADQPQHF. CDR3 in DNA: TGTGCCAGTAGAGCCACAGGGGGCGCAGACCAGCCCCAGCATTTT.

The genes are TRBV6-6 and TRBJ2-7, with TRBD1 matching 8 bases. Trimming took 6 bases from V and 5 from J; bases not matched to a gene: 6. This CDR3 is built from 13 residues. CDR1 MNHNY and CDR2 SVGAGI come from the germline V gene (reference sequence). The chain's CDR3 is CASRGGQGHEQYF. The CDR3 bases are TGTGCCAGCAGGGGCGGACAGGGCCACGAGCAGTACTTC.